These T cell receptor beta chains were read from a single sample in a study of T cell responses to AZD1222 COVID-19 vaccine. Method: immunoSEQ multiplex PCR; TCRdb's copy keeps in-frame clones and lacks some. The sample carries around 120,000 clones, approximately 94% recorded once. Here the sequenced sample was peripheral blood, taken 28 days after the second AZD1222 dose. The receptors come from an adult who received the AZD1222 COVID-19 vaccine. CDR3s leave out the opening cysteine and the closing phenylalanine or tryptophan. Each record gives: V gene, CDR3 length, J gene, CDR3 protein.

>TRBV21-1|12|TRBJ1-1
ASSKEGPNTEAF
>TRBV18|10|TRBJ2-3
ASSASTDTQY
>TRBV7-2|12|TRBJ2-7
ASSWDFPSYEQY
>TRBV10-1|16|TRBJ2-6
ASSDRDRAPSGANVLT
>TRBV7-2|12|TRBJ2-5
ASSLTGPQETQY
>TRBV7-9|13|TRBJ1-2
ASSSPGRGGYGYT
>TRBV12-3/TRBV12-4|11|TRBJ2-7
ASSFKPDYEQY
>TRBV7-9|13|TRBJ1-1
ASRGEGGKNTEAF
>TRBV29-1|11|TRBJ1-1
SVGEVKNTEAF
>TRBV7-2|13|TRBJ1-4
ASSLSGQELEKLF
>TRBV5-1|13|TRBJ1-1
ASSLGSGIVTEAF
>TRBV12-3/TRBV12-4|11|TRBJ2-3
ASRGGNSDTQY
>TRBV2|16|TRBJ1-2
ASSGDLDRVGTNYGYT
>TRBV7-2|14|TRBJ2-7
ASSSQVDRESYEQY
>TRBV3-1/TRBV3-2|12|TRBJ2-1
ASSQDSAYNEQF
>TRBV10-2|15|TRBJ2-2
ASSDGLRGPNTGELF
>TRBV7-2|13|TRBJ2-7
ASGLAGALIYEQY
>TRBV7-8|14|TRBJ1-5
ASSRTGTSMGQPQH
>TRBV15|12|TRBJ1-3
ATSRGAAGNTIY
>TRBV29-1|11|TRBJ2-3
SVERLGTDTQY
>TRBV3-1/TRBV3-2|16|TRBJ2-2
ASSQDLLSGSDTGELF
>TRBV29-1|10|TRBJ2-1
SAGTLYNEQF
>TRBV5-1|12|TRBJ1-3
ASSLQGSGNTIY
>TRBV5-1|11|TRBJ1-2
ASSLAGTRGYT
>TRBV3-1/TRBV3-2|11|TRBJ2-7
ASSPSGYYEQY
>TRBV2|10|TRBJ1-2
ASSPQNYGYT
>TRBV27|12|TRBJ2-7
ASSFAGGPTEQY
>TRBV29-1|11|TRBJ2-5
SADRVGQETQY
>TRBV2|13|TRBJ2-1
ASSSGLAVINEQF
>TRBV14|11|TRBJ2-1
ASSTRAGNEQF
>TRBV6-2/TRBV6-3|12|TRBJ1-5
ASSYHSINQPQH
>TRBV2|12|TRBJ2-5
ASSRDRGRETQY
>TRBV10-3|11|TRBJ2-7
AISIAGNHEQY
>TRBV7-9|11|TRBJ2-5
ASRMQNRETQY
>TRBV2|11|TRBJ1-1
ASRYDRGTEAF
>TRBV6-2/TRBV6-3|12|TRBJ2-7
ASIPGPASYEQY
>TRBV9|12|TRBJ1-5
ASSVEDGNQPQH
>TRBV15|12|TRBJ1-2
ATSRISDSYGYT
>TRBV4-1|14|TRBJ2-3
ASSQGGLADTDTQY
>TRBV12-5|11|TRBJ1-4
ASGDSPYEKLF
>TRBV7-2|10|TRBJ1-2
ASSSDNYGYT
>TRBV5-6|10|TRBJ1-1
ASDKMNTEAF
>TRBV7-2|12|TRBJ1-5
ASSLVNVGRPQH
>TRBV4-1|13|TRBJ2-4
ASSQGGLAENIQY
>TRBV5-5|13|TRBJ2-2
ASRPGTGVTGELF
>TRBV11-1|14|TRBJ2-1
ASSGPFASSYNEQF
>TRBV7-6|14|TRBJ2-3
ASSLAIGGGTDTQY
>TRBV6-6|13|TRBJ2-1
ASSYPPGQGNEQF
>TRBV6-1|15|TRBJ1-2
ASSAPGDWGSNYGYT
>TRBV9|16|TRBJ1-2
ASSVTSGTLDFNYGYT
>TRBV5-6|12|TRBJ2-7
ASSLDRGPLEQY
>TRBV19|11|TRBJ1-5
ASSIGGYQPQH
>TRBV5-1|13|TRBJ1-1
ASSLWAGVNTEAF
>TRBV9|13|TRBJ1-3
ASSPALASGNTIY